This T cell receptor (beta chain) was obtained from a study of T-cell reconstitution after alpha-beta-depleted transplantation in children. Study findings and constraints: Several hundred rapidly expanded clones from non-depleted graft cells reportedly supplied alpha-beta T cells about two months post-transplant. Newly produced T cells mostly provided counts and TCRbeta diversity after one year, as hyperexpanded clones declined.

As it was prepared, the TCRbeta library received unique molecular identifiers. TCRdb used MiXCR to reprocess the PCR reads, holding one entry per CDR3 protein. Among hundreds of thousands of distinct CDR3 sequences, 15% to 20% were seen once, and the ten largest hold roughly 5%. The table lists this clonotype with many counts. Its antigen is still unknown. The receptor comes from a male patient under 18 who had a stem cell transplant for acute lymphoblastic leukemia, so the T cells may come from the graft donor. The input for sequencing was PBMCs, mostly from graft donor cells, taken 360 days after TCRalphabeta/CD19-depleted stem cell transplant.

The CDR3 coding sequence is TGCGCCAGCAGCTTCAAGTATCTCCAAGAGACCCAGTACTTC. Protein sequence: CASSFKYLQETQYF. The chain joins TRBV5-1 to TRBJ2-5; D unclear. This CDR3 spans 14 amino acids. The germline CDR1 and CDR2 sequences are SGHRS and YFSETQ. Trimming stripped 2 bases from V and 1 base from J, with 9 bases between. The full variable domain, completed using reference TRBV5-1 and TRBJ2-5, is KAGVTQTPRYLIKTRGQQVTLSCSPISGHRSVSWYQQTPGQGLQFLFEYFSETQRNKGNFPGRFSGRQFSNSRSEMNVSTLELGDSALYLCASSFKYLQETQYFGPGTRLLVL.